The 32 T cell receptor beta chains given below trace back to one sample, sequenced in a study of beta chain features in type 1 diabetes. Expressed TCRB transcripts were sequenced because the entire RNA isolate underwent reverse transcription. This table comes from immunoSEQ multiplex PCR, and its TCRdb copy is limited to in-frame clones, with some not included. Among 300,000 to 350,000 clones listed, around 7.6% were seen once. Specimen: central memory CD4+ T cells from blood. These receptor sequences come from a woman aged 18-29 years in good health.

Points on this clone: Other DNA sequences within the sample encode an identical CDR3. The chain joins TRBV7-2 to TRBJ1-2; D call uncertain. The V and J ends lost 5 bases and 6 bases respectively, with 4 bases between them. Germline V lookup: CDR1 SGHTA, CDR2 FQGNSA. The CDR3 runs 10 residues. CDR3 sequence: CASSRDGYTF. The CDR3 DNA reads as TGTGCCAGCAGCCGAGATGGCTACACCTTC.

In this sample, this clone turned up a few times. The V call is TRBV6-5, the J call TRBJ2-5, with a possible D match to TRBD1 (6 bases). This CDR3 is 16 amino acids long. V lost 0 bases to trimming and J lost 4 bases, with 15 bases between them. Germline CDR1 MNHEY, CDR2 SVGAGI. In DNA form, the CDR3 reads TGTGCCAGCAGTTACTCACCCTGGACAGCTACAGAGACCCAGTACTTC. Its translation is CASSYSPWTATETQYF.

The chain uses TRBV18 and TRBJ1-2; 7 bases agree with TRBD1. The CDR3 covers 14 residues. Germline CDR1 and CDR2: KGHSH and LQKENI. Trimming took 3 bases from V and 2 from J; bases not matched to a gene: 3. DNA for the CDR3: TGTGCCAGCTCACCTGGGACAGAGAACTATGGCTACACCTTC. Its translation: CASSPGTENYGYTF.

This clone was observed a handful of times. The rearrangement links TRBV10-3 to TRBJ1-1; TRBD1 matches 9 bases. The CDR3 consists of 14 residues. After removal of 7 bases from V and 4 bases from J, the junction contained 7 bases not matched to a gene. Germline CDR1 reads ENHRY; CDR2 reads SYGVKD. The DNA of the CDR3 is TGTGCCATCAAACGACAGGGGGAAAGCACTGAAGCTTTCTTT. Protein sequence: CAIKRQGESTEAFF.

As DNA, the CDR3 is TGTGCCAGCAGCAGGACTAGCAATGAGCAGTTCTTC. This sequence encodes CASSRTSNEQFF. V gene TRBV6-6 combines with J gene TRBJ2-1, with 7 positions matching TRBD2. With 6 bases clipped from V and 6 bases from J, the junction kept 2 bases outside the gene matches. In germline, CDR1 is MNHNY, CDR2 SVGAGI (reference sequence). The CDR3 extends over 12 amino acids.

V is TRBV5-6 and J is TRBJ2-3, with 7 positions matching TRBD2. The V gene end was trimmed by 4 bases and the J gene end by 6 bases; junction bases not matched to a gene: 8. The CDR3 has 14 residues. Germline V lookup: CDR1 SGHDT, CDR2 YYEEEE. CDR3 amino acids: CASSLAAAGDTQYF. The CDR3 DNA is TGTGCCAGCAGCCTAGCGGCAGCCGGGGATACGCAGTATTTT.

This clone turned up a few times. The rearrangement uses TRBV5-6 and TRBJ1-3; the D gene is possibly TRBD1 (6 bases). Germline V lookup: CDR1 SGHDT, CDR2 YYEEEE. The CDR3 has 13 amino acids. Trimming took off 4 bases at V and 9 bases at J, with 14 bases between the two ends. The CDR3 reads CASSLGTTVTIYF. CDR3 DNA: TGTGCCAGCAGCCTCGGGACAACCGTCACCATATATTTT.

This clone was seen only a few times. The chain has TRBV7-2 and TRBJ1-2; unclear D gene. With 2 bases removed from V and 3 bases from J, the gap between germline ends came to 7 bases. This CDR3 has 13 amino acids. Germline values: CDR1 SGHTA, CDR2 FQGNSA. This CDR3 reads CASSLTRDYGYTF. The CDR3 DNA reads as TGTGCCAGCAGCTTAACTCGGGACTATGGCTACACCTTC.

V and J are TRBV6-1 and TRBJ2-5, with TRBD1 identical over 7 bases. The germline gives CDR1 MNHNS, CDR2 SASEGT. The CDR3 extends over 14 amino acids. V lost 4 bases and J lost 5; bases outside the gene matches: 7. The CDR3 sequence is CASSGQGGKETQYF. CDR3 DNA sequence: TGTGCCAGCAGTGGACAGGGTGGGAAGGAGACCCAGTACTTC.

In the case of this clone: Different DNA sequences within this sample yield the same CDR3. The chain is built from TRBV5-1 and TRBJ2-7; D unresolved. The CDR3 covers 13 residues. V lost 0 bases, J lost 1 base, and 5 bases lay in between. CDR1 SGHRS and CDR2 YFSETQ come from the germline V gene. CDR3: CASSLEGSYEQYF. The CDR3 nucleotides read TGCGCCAGCAGCTTGGAGGGATCCTACGAGCAGTACTTC.

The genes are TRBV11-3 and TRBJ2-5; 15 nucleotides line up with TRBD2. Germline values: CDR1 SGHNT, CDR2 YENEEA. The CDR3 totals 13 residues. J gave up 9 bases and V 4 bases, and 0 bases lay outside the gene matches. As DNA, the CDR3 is TGTGCCAGCAGCTGGACTAGCGGGAGGGCCCAGTACTTC. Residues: CASSWTSGRAQYF.

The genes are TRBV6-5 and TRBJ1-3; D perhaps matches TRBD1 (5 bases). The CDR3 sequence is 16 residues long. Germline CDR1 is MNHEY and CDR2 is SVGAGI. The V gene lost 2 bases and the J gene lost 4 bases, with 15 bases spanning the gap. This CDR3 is CASSYGARGYGNTIYF. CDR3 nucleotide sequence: TGTGCCAGCAGTTACGGGGCCCGGGGTTACGGAAACACCATATATTTT.

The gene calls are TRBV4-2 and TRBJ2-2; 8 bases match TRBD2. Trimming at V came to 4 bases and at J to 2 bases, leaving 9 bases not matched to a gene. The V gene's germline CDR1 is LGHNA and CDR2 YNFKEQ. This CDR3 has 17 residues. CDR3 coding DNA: TGTGCCAGCAGCCGCCTTATACTAGCGGAAAACACCGGGGAGCTGTTTTTT. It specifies CASSRLILAENTGELFF.

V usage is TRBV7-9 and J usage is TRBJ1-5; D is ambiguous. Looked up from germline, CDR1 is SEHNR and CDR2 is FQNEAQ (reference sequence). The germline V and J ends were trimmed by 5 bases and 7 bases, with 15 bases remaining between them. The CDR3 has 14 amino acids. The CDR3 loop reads CASSETPRGQPQHF. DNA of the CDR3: TGTGCCAGCAGCGAAACCCCCCGTGGGCAGCCCCAGCATTTT.

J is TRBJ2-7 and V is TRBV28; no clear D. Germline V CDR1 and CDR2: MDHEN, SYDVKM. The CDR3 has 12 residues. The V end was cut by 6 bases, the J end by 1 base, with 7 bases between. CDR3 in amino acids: CASRETSYEQYF. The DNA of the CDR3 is TGTGCCAGCAGGGAAACATCCTACGAGCAGTACTTC.

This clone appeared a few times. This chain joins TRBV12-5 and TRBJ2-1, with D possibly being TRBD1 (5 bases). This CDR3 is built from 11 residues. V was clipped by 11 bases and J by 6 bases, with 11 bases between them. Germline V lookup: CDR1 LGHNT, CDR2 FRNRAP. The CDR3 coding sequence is TGTGCTGGGGCATTAGGCAATGAGCAGTTCTTC. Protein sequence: CAGALGNEQFF. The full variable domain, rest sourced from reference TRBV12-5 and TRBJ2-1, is DARVTQTPRHKVTEMGQEVTMRCQPILGHNTVFWYRQTMMQGLELLAYFRNRAPLDDSGMPKDRFSAEMPDATLATLKIQPSEPRDSAVYFCAGALGNEQFFGPGTRLTVL.

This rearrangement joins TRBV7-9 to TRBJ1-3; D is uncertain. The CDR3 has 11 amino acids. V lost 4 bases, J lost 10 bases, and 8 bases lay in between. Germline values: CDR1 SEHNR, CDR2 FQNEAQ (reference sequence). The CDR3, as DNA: TGTGCCAGCAGCTCGCAGGAAACCATATATTTT. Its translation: CASSSQETIYF.

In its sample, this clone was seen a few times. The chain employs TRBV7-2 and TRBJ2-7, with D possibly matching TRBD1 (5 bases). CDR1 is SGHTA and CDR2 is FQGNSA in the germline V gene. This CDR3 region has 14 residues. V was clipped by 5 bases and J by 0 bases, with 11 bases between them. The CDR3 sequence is CASSRQLTSYEQYF. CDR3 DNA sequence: TGTGCCAGCAGCCGACAGTTGACCTCCTACGAGCAGTACTTC.

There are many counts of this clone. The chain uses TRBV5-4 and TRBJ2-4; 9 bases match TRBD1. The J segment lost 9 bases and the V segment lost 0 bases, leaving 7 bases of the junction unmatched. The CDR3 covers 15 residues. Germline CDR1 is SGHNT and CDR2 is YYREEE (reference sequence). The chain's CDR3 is CASSLGGQGPAIQYF. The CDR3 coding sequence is TGTGCCAGCAGCTTGGGTGGACAGGGGCCTGCCATTCAGTACTTC.

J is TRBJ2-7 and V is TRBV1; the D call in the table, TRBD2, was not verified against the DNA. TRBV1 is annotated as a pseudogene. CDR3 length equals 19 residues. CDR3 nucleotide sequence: TGCACCAGCAGCCTCCCGCTGCGGGGCGAGCGGGACGTCCCCTACGAGCAGTACTTC. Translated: CTSSLPLRGERDVPYEQYF.

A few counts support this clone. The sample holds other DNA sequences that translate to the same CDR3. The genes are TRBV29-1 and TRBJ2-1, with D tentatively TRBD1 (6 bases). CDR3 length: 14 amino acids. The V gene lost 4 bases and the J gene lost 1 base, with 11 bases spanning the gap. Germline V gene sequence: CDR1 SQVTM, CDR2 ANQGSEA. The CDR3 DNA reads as TGCAGCGTTGGAGGGGGTCGATCCTACAATGAGCAGTTCTTC. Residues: CSVGGGRSYNEQFF.

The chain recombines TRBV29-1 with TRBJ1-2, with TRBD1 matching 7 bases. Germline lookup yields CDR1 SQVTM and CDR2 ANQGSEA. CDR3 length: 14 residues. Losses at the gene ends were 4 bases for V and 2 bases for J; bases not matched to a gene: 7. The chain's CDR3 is CSVGRQGENYGYTF. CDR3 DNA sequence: TGCAGCGTTGGTAGACAGGGAGAAAACTATGGCTACACCTTC.

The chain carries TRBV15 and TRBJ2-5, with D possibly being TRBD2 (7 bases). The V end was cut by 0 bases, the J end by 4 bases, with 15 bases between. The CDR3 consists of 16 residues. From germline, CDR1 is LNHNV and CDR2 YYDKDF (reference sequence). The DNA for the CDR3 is TGTGCCACCAGCAGAGAAAGGGGGGGCGGTTTAGAGACCCAGTACTTC. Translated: CATSRERGGGLETQYF. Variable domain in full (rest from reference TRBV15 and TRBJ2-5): DAMVIQNPRYQVTQFGKPVTLSCSQTLNHNVMYWYQQKSSQAPKLLFHYYDKDFNNEADTPDNFQSRRPNTSFCFLDIRSPGLGDTAMYLCATSRERGGGLETQYFGPGTRLLVL.

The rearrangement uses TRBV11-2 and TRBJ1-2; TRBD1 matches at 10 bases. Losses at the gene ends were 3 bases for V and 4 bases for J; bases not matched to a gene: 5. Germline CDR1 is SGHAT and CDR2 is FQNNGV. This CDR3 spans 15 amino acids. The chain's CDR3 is CASSLAGTGAYGYTF. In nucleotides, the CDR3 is TGTGCCAGCAGCTTGGCCGGGACAGGGGCCTATGGCTACACCTTC.

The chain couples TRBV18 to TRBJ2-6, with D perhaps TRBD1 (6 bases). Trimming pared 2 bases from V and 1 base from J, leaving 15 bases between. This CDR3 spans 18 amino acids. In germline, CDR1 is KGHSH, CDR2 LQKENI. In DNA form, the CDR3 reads TGTGCCAGCTCACCAACACAGGGTATCAGTTCTGGGGCCAACGTCCTGACTTTC. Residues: CASSPTQGISSGANVLTF.

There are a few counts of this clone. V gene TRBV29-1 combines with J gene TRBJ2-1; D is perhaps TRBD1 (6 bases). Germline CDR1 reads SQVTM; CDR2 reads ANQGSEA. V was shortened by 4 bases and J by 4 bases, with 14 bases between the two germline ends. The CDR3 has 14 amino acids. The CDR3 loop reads CSVGTQGRYNEQFF. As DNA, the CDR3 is TGCAGCGTTGGCACACAGGGCCGGTACAATGAGCAGTTCTTC.

The CDR3 nucleotides read TGTGCCAGCAGCCCCACCCCCCATGGGGAGACCCAGTACTTC. It specifies CASSPTPHGETQYF. This chain connects TRBV11-2 to TRBJ2-5; D ambiguous. Trimming pared 5 bases from V and 5 bases from J, leaving 15 bases between. The CDR3 is 14 amino acids. From germline, CDR1 is SGHAT and CDR2 FQNNGV.

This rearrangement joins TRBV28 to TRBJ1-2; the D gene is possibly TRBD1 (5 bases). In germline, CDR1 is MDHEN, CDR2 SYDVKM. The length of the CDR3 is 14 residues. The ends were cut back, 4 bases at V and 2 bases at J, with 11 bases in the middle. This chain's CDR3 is CASSSPPGNYGYTF. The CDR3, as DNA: TGTGCCAGCAGTTCCCCGCCAGGGAACTATGGCTACACCTTC.

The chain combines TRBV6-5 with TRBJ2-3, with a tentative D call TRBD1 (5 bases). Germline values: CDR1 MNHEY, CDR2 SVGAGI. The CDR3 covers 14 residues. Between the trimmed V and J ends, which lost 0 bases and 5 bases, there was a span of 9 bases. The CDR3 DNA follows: TGTGCCAGCAGTTACTCGACCAGGGTAGATACGCAGTATTTT. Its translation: CASSYSTRVDTQYF.

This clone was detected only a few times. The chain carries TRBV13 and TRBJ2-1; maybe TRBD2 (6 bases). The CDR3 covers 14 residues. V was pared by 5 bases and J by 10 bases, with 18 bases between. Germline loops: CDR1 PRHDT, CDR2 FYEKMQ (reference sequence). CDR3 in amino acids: CASSLNRGGREQFF. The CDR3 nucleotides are TGTGCCAGCAGCCTTAACCGAGGAGGGCGCGAGCAGTTCTTC.

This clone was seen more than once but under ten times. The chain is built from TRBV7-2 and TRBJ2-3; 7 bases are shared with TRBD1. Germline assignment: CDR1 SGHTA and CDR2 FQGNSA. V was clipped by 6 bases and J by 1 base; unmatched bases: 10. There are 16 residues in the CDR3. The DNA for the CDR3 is TGTGCCAGCAGGTTTACGACAGGGTCGCGCACAGATACGCAGTATTTT. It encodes CASRFTTGSRTDTQYF.

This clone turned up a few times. In DNA form, the CDR3 reads TGTGCCAGCAGCGTAGCGCCGGGACAGGGAACCTATGGCTACACCTTC. It encodes CASSVAPGQGTYGYTF. The rearrangement links TRBV9 to TRBJ1-2; 9 positions match TRBD1. V gave up 0 bases and J gave up 4 bases; unmatched junction bases: 7. The CDR3 consists of 16 residues. Germline V gene sequence: CDR1 SGDLS, CDR2 YYNGEE.